This TCR beta chain was observed in a study of T cell repertoires in cytomegalovirus infection (dated by TCRdb to the late 2010s). Regarding the research as a whole: Peptide stimulations targeted recently identified HLA-C-restricted CMV epitopes, whose presentation resists viral immunomodulation, together with well-studied HLA-B-restricted epitopes. Donor HLA type was relevant to the analysis, because carriage of CMV infection together with the matching HLA type was indicated by public TCR beta signatures. Findings and caveats that apply to the study as a whole: The ex vivo response was dominated by HLA-C-restricted CMV-specific TCR beta clonotypes, which also provided the single most frequent clonotype in two of eight donors. In both this cohort and an independent cohort of 352 donors, the cumulative frequency of public TCR beta family members distinguished carriers of CMV infection plus the relevant HLA type.

The germline V gene specifies MNHNS as CDR1 and SASEGT as CDR2. Between the V and J ends, shortened by 2 bases and 4 bases respectively, the junction contains 13 bases. The CDR3 spans 15 residues, from the cysteine through the phenylalanine. Only CDR3 DNA is held: 45 bases, read in frame from base 1. The sample's treatment or condition label, decoded: in vitro stimulation with specific CMV peptide epitopes to enrich CMV-specific T cells. Worth noting for this clonotype: Its antigen is unknown. Per-base qualities were not stored, and no clone one base away is much larger.

TCRdb lists the instrument as Illumina HiSeq 1500. TCRdb passed the public sequencing reads through fastp at Q25 and MiXCR, retaining productive beta sequences. Duplicate CDR3 protein sequences are folded into a single record with the most common DNA and genes. This sample gives roughly 78,000 distinct CDR3 sequences in total; 40% of them show up just once. In total, the top ten clones hold 93% of the sample. The receptor chain draws on TRBV6-1 and TRBJ2-3, with TRBD1 tentatively as D gene (5 bases match). The TCR comes from a human donor in good health (CMV status not recorded). Some clones in this sample may be carry-over from other donors' samples. Sequencing used CD8+ T cells from cultured PBMCs, obtained from culture after CMV antigen stimulation. The CDR3 in this case is CASSELLGVADTQYF. In nucleotides, the sequence is TGTGCCAGCAGTGAACTGTTAGGGGTGGCAGATACGCAGTATTTT.